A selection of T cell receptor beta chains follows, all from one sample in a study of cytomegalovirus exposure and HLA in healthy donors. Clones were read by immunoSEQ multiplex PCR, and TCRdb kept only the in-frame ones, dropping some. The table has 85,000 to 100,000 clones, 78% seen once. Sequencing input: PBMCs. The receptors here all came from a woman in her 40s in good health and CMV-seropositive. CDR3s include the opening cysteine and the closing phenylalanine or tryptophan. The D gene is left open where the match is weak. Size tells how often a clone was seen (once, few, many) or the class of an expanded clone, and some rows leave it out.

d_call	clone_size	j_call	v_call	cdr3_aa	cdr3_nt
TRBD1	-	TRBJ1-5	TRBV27	CASSSGQGENQPQHF	TGTGCCAGCAGTTCCGGACAGGGAGAAAATCAGCCCCAGCATTTT
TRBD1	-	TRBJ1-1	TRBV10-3	CAAARDREWEAFF	TGTGCCGCCGCGAGGGACAGGGAATGGGAAGCTTTCTTT
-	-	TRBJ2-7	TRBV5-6	CASSWGVYEQYF	TGTGCCAGCAGCTGGGGGGTCTACGAGCAGTACTTC
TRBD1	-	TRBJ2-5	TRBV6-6	CASSPGTGGSETQYF	TGTGCCAGCAGTCCCGGGACAGGGGGCTCAGAGACCCAGTACTTC
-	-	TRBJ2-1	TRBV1	CTSRPSGNNLTYNEQFF	TGCACCAGCAGGCCGAGCGGGAACAACCTGACGTACAATGAGCAGTTCTTC
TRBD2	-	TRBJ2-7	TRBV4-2	CASSQDGTRSFHEQYF	TGTGCCAGCAGCCAAGATGGGACTAGAAGCTTCCACGAGCAGTACTTC
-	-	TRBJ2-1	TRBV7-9	CASSFVSYNEQFF	TGTGCCAGCAGCTTCGTCTCCTACAATGAGCAGTTCTTC
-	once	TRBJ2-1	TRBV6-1	CASRRDTTNEQFF	TGTGCCAGCAGACGGGACACGACTAATGAGCAGTTCTTC
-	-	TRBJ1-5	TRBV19	CASSIDRANNQPQHF	TGTGCCAGTAGTATAGACAGGGCAAATAATCAGCCCCAGCATTTT
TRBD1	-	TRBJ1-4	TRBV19	CASSRTGEKLFF	TGTGCCAGTAGTAGGACAGGGGAAAAACTGTTTTTT
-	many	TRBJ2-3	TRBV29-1	CSGETDPETDTQYF	TGCAGCGGGGAGACCGACCCAGAAACAGATACGCAGTATTTT
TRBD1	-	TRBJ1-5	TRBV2	CAGKTGAEQPQHF	TGTGCCGGTAAGACAGGGGCGGAGCAGCCCCAGCATTTT
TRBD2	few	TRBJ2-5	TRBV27	CASKGGTSLYQETQYF	TGTGCCAGCAAAGGTGGGACTAGCCTGTACCAAGAGACCCAGTACTTC
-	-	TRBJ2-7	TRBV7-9	CASSLRASHLREQYF	TGTGCCAGCAGCTTACGTGCGAGCCACCTCCGCGAGCAGTACTTC
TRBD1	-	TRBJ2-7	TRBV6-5	CASSYSTGDSYEQYF	TGTGCCAGCAGTTACTCGACAGGGGATTCCTACGAGCAGTACTTC